Below, 26 T cell receptor beta chains from the same sample are listed, as sequenced in a study of T cells after posttransplantation cyclophosphamide. TCRdb's table, derived via immunoSEQ multiplex PCR, lists solely in-frame clones and lacks some. The repertoire consists of about 30,000 clones, none detected only once. Sequencing was performed on PBMCs. These TCRs come from a woman aged 55-70 years in good health, CMV-negative, and a related stem cell transplant donor.

There are many counts of this clone. This sequence joins TRBV7-2 and TRBJ1-3; D not resolved. Trimming shortened V by 0 bases and J by 0 bases, and 3 bases separated the two germline ends. This CDR3 is 14 amino acids long. The germline gives CDR1 SGHTA, CDR2 FQGNSA. This CDR3 reads CASSLANSGNTIYF. DNA for the CDR3: TGTGCCAGCAGCTTAGCCAACTCTGGAAACACCATATATTTT.

There are many counts of this clone. V gene TRBV2 combines with J gene TRBJ1-1; TRBD1 matches 8 bases. V lost 7 bases and J lost 1; bases outside the gene matches: 2. Looked up from germline, CDR1 is SNHLY and CDR2 is FYNNEI. CDR3 length: 13 amino acids. The CDR3 sequence is CASTQGENTEAFF. Written as DNA, the CDR3 is TGTGCCAGCACACAGGGGGAGAACACTGAAGCTTTCTTT.

Ten or more counts support this clone. The chain links TRBV27 to TRBJ2-2; the match to TRBD1 covers 11 bases. Trimming at V came to 6 bases and at J to 2 bases, leaving 8 bases not matched to a gene. Looked up from germline, CDR1 is MNHEY and CDR2 is SMNVEV (reference sequence). The CDR3 runs 17 residues. CDR3 DNA: TGTGCCAGCAGGCGGACAGGGGGCCTCTTTAACACCGGGGAGCTGTTTTTT. Protein sequence: CASRRTGGLFNTGELFF.

Details on this clone: An end of the junction differs from the germline gene, which may be a read error. The J gene is TRBJ1-5, the V gene TRBV6-2 or TRBV6-3, with TRBD1 identical over 12 bases. CDR3 size: 14 residues. CDR1 is MNHEY, CDR2 SVGEGT, per germline. The CDR3 loop reads CASRGTGGGQPRHF. CDR3 bases: TGTGCCAGCAGGGGGACAGGGGGCGGTCAGCCCCGGCATTTT.

This clone was seen at least ten times. The chain has TRBV28 and TRBJ2-7; TRBD1 aligns across 8 bases. Germline loops: CDR1 MDHEN, CDR2 SYDVKM. J lost 13 bases, V lost 2 bases, and 4 bases had no gene match. The CDR3 sequence is 11 residues long. As DNA, the CDR3 is TGTGCCAGCAGTTTACAGGGGGCGGAATACTTC. Encoded protein: CASSLQGAEYF.

This clone was counted ten times or more. The genes are TRBV7-2 and TRBJ2-7; tentatively, D is TRBD2 (6 bases). Germline loops: CDR1 SGHTA, CDR2 FQGNSA. V lost 1 base to trimming and J lost 2 bases, with 15 bases between them. CDR3 length: 16 amino acids. The chain's CDR3 is CASSLVASVQAYEQYF. The CDR3 DNA reads TGTGCCAGCAGCTTAGTAGCTAGCGTTCAGGCCTACGAGCAGTACTTC.

This clone appeared many times. This chain connects TRBV5-5 to TRBJ2-1, with D perhaps matching TRBD1 (6 bases). Per the germline V gene, CDR1 is SGHKS and CDR2 is YYEKEE (reference sequence). V lost 2 bases, J lost 0 bases, and 12 bases lay in between. The CDR3 is 16 residues long. The CDR3 is CASSLIKTGSYNEQFF. The CDR3 DNA sequence: TGTGCCAGCAGCTTAATAAAGACAGGCTCCTACAATGAGCAGTTCTTC. The full variable domain, rest sourced from reference TRBV5-5 and TRBJ2-1, is DAGVTQSPTHLIKTRGQQVTLRCSPISGHKSVSWYQQVLGQGPQFIFQYYEKEERGRGNFPDRFSARQFPNYSSELNVNALLLGDSALYLCASSLIKTGSYNEQFFGPGTRLTVL.

In its sample, this clone was seen many times. The J gene is TRBJ1-3, the V gene TRBV28, with D uncertain. The CDR3 runs 16 residues. V gave up 6 bases and J gave up 0 bases, with 15 bases separating them. From germline, CDR1 is MDHEN and CDR2 SYDVKM. The CDR3 nucleotides are TGTGCCAGCAGATATACAGCCGGTAGCTCTGGAAACACCATATATTTT. It translates to CASRYTAGSSGNTIYF. Complete variable domain (other parts from reference TRBV28 and TRBJ1-3): DVKVTQSSRYLVKRTGEKVFLECVQDMDHENMFWYRQDPGLGLRLIYFSYDVKMKEKGDIPEGYSVSREKKERFSLILESASTNQTSMYLCASRYTAGSSGNTIYFGEGSWLTVV.

This clone was detected many times. The chain employs TRBV10-3 and TRBJ1-4; 8 bases are shared with TRBD1. Unmatched junction bases numbered 9, after V lost 10 bases and J lost 8 bases. Germline V lookup: CDR1 ENHRY, CDR2 SYGVKD. The CDR3 has 13 residues. The CDR3 protein is CANRPDRDEKLFF. As DNA, the CDR3 is TGTGCCAACCGCCCGGACAGGGACGAAAAACTGTTTTTT.

This clone has at least ten counts. The chain joins TRBV2 to TRBJ2-2, with D perhaps TRBD2 (5 bases). CDR1 and CDR2 (germline): SNHLY, FYNNEI. V dropped 5 bases and J dropped 0 bases, with 13 bases sitting between them. This CDR3 contains 16 residues. CDR3 in amino acids: CASSPRRATNTGELFF. CDR3 DNA: TGTGCCAGCAGTCCTCGGCGGGCTACGAACACCGGGGAGCTGTTTTTT.

This clone showed up many times. The chain is built from TRBV7-9 and TRBJ1-2; 8 bases map to TRBD1. Trimming took 5 bases from V and 0 from J; bases not matched to a gene: 5. CDR1 is SEHNR and CDR2 is FQNEAQ in the germline V gene (reference sequence). The CDR3 has 15 amino acids. CDR3 amino acids: CASSPPGQANYGYTF. CDR3 DNA sequence: TGTGCCAGCAGCCCGCCGGGACAGGCTAACTATGGCTACACCTTC.

This clone was seen at least ten times. The rearrangement uses TRBV19 and TRBJ1-5, with D hard to call. This CDR3 has 12 amino acids. With 4 bases removed from V and 3 bases from J, the gap between germline ends came to 4 bases. CDR1 and CDR2 from the germline V gene are LNHDA and SQIVND (reference sequence). The CDR3 sequence: CASSTYNQPQHF. DNA of the CDR3: TGTGCCAGTAGTACCTACAATCAGCCCCAGCATTTT.

The sample holds many counts of this clone. The gene calls are TRBV5-4 and TRBJ2-2; D call uncertain. V was shortened by 4 bases and J by 0 bases, with 10 bases between the two germline ends. The CDR3 is 15 residues long. CDR1 SGHNT and CDR2 YYREEE come from the germline V gene (reference sequence). The CDR3 DNA reads as TGTGCCAGCAGCCCGCTGACTCCGAACACCGGGGAGCTGTTTTTT. It specifies CASSPLTPNTGELFF.

This clone was counted between two and nine times. The chain combines TRBV7-3 with TRBJ2-3, with TRBD2 as a possible D gene (6 bases). Trimming cost V 4 bases and J 5 bases, with 13 bases left between them. The germline CDR1 and CDR2 sequences are SGHTA and FQGTGA. This CDR3 has 14 amino acids. In nucleotides, the CDR3 is TGTGCCAGCAGCTCGGGGACTCGGATAGATACGCAGTATTTT. Its translation is CASSSGTRIDTQYF.

This clone appeared a few times. V gene TRBV15 combines with J gene TRBJ1-5; 7 nucleotides match TRBD1. The CDR3 extends over 16 amino acids. Germline V gene sequence: CDR1 LNHNV, CDR2 YYDKDF (reference sequence). The J segment lost 2 bases and the V segment lost 3 bases, leaving 7 bases of the junction unmatched. CDR3 DNA: TGTGCCACCAGCAGCAAGACAGGGACGGGCAATCAGCCCCAGCATTTT. Its translation is CATSSKTGTGNQPQHF. Variable domain in full (rest from reference TRBV15 and TRBJ1-5): DAMVIQNPRYQVTQFGKPVTLSCSQTLNHNVMYWYQQKSSQAPKLLFHYYDKDFNNEADTPDNFQSRRPNTSFCFLDIRSPGLGDTAMYLCATSSKTGTGNQPQHFGDGTRLSIL.

This clone was counted ten times or more. The chain couples TRBV2 to TRBJ1-5; D unresolved. Germline V CDR1 and CDR2: SNHLY, FYNNEI. Between the trimmed V and J ends, which lost 1 base and 5 bases, there was a span of 9 bases. This CDR3 is 14 amino acids long. The CDR3 is CASSEVGRDQPQHF. The CDR3 nucleotides read TGTGCCAGCAGTGAAGTTGGTAGGGATCAGCCCCAGCATTTT.

Many counts were recorded for this clone. The V and J genes are TRBV27 and TRBJ2-1; D might be TRBD1 (6 bases). The V end was cut by 2 bases, the J end by 8 bases, with 10 bases between. CDR1 MNHEY and CDR2 SMNVEV come from the germline V gene (reference sequence). The CDR3 length is 13 residues. The CDR3 is CASSLRPGDEQFF. The CDR3 coding sequence is TGTGCCAGCAGTTTAAGGCCAGGGGATGAGCAGTTCTTC.

This clone has only a few counts. The rearrangement links TRBV12-3 or TRBV12-4 to TRBJ1-3, with TRBD1 identical over 8 bases. The CDR3 totals 15 residues. J lost 2 bases, V lost 6 bases, and 6 bases had no gene match. Here the CDR3 DNA reads TGTGCCAGCAGCCTAGGGACAGGACCTGGAAACACCATATATTTT. It is translated as CASSLGTGPGNTIYF.

This clone was seen repeatedly, ten times or more. This chain joins TRBV4-3 and TRBJ2-1, with TRBD2 matching 7 bases. The CDR3 spans 15 residues. Trimming removed 1 base from V and 7 bases from J; junction bases left unmatched: 7. Germline lookup yields CDR1 LGHNA and CDR2 YSLEER. CDR3 sequence: CASSQARDGGNEQFF. In nucleotides, the CDR3 is TGCGCCAGCAGCCAAGCCCGGGACGGGGGGAATGAGCAGTTCTTC.

This clone was seen repeatedly, ten times or more. The chain couples TRBV10-1 to TRBJ2-1, with 8 bases matching TRBD1. Trimming cost V 8 bases and J 6 bases; bases outside gene matches: 24. Looked up from germline, CDR1 is WNHNN and CDR2 is SYGVQD (reference sequence). The CDR3 has 19 residues. Here the CDR3 reads CASRVRGRGPPAACNEQFF. The CDR3 DNA follows: TGCGCCAGCCGGGTCCGAGGCAGGGGGCCTCCCGCCGCCTGCAATGAGCAGTTCTTC.

This clone was counted many times. The V gene is TRBV7-2, the J gene TRBJ1-2; D gene uncertain. Deletions cut 0 bases from V and 5 bases from J, with 4 bases between. CDR1 and CDR2 (germline): SGHTA, FQGNSA. CDR3 length equals 12 residues. The CDR3 reads CASSLAGYGYTF. Here the CDR3 DNA reads TGTGCCAGCAGCTTAGCAGGGTATGGCTACACCTTC.

This clone was found many times. The chain links TRBV7-3 to TRBJ2-1; perhaps TRBD2 as D (7 bases). The V gene lost 3 bases and the J gene lost 8 bases, with 17 bases spanning the gap. Germline V gene lookup returns CDR1 SGHTA and CDR2 FQGTGA. The CDR3 has 15 amino acids. CDR3 region: CASSFSRGARYEQFF. CDR3 nucleotide sequence: TGTGCCAGCAGCTTTAGTCGGGGGGCTCGGTATGAGCAGTTCTTC.

This clone appeared many times. The chain carries TRBV27 and TRBJ1-1; tentatively, D is TRBD1 (5 bases). The CDR3 loop spans 15 amino acids. Germline CDR1 and CDR2: MNHEY and SMNVEV (reference sequence). Trimming left V 3 bases short and J 2 bases short, with 13 bases between. As DNA, the CDR3 is TGTGCCAGCAGTTTGGTTCAGGGTGGAAACACTGAAGCTTTCTTT. It is translated as CASSLVQGGNTEAFF.

This clone was seen repeatedly, ten times or more. The CDR3 here is CASSPQDTQYF. In nucleotides, the CDR3 is TGTGCCAGCAGTCCCCAAGATACGCAGTATTTT. The genes are TRBV7-9 and TRBJ2-3; unclear D gene. Between the trimmed V and J ends, which lost 6 bases and 5 bases, there was a span of 6 bases. Germline CDR1 is SEHNR and CDR2 is FQNEAQ (reference sequence). This CDR3 is 11 amino acids long.

This clone was observed at least ten times. This chain uses TRBV5-1 with TRBJ2-4, with TRBD2 matching over 7 bases. Germline V gene sequence: CDR1 SGHRS, CDR2 YFSETQ. The CDR3 spans 17 residues. V trimming: 0 bases; J trimming: 3 bases; junction bases outside the gene matches: 9. The CDR3 region is CASSLGRSGSVKNIQYF. CDR3 nucleotide sequence: TGCGCCAGCAGCTTGGGGCGTAGCGGGTCTGTCAAAAACATTCAGTACTTC.

This clone was detected many times. J is TRBJ2-5 and V is TRBV19, with TRBD2 identical over 8 bases. The V and J ends lost 6 bases and 5 bases, in that order; junction bases with no gene match: 11. The CDR3 spans 15 residues. The germline V gene encodes CDR1 LNHDA and CDR2 SQIVND (reference sequence). CDR3 in amino acids: CASRPPGGAWETQYF. CDR3 DNA: TGTGCCAGTAGGCCCCCCGGGGGGGCCTGGGAGACCCAGTACTTC.